The 13 T cell receptor beta chains given below trace back to one sample, sequenced in a study of CD8 T cells in Susac syndrome. It was with random hexamers that roughly 0.5 to 1 ug RNA was reverse transcribed. One entry per CDR3 protein, called by TCRdb with MiXCR from the immunoSEQ multiplex PCR reads. The sample contains approximately 74,000 distinct CDR3 sequences, roughly 91% of which appear only once. Source material: CD4+ T cells from PBMCs. The receptors were sampled from a human donor with Susac syndrome.

The gene calls are TRBV29-1 and TRBJ2-1; D possibly corresponds to TRBD1 (6 bases). Germline CDR1 is SQVTM and CDR2 is ANQGSEA. V was cut by 1 base and J by 7 bases, with 23 bases left in between. The CDR3 consists of 17 residues. The CDR3 protein is CSVEAHIRDTLPNEQFF. CDR3 bases: TGCAGCGTTGAAGCACATATCCGGGACACCCTCCCGAATGAGCAGTTCTTC.

This clonotype was counted a few times. V gene TRBV11-2 combines with J gene TRBJ1-2; the D is unclear. V lost 3 bases and J lost 1, with 0 bases in between. The CDR3 covers 11 residues. The germline V gene encodes CDR1 SGHAT and CDR2 FQNNGV. The CDR3 is CASSFNYGYTF. Here the CDR3 DNA reads TGTGCCAGCAGCTTTAACTATGGCTACACCTTC.

V usage is TRBV4-3 and J usage is TRBJ2-6, with D possibly being TRBD1 or TRBD2 (5 bases each). CDR3 length: 16 residues. The germline gives CDR1 LGHNA, CDR2 YSLEER. V lost 0 bases and J 4 bases, leaving 10 bases between the germline ends. This CDR3 is CASSQDEGTGANVLTF. In nucleotides, the CDR3 is TGCGCCAGCAGCCAAGATGAGGGGACCGGGGCCAACGTCCTGACTTTC.

The rearrangement links TRBV20-1 to TRBJ1-2; D is uncertain. The CDR3 spans 14 residues. Trimming shortened V by 0 bases and J by 1 base, and 9 bases separated the two germline ends. Looked up from germline, CDR1 is DFQATT and CDR2 is SNEGSKA (reference sequence). CDR3 in DNA: TGCAGTGCTAGAGATAACGGGCGTAACTATGGCTACACCTTC. It is translated as CSARDNGRNYGYTF.

V usage is TRBV7-8 and J usage is TRBJ2-5; 9 positions agree with TRBD1. V lost 1 base and J lost 4; bases outside the gene matches: 10. This CDR3 is built from 17 residues. CDR1 is SGHVS and CDR2 is FQNEAQ in the germline V gene. CDR3 nucleotides: TGTGCCAGCAGCTTAGGACCCGGGACAGGGAGGCGAGAGACCCAGTACTTC. It specifies CASSLGPGTGRRETQYF.

The chain couples TRBV5-4 to TRBJ1-6, with a tentative D call TRBD1 (6 bases). The V end lost 1 base, the J end lost 7 bases, and 18 bases lay between the germline ends. The germline CDR1 and CDR2 sequences are SGHNT and YYREEE (reference sequence). This CDR3 has 17 amino acids. The CDR3 loop reads CASSLRVSDRGNSPLHF. The CDR3 bases are TGTGCCAGCAGCTTGAGAGTGTCGGACAGAGGGAATTCACCCCTCCACTTT.

The chain joins TRBV7-3 to TRBJ2-7; D could derive from TRBD1 or TRBD2 (5 bases each). Germline V gene sequence: CDR1 SGHTA, CDR2 FQGTGA. This CDR3 is built from 14 residues. V was clipped by 5 bases and J by 0 bases, with 11 bases between them. The CDR3 is CASSGDGSSYEQYF. CDR3 coding DNA: TGTGCCAGCAGCGGGGACGGTAGCTCCTACGAGCAGTACTTC.

The J gene is TRBJ1-2, the V gene TRBV28; tentatively, D is TRBD1 (6 bases). This CDR3 spans 16 amino acids. The germline V gene encodes CDR1 MDHEN and CDR2 SYDVKM. Trimming took 5 bases from V and 5 from J, leaving 21 bases between them. The CDR3 DNA is TGTGCCAGCAGTATATCCGCGGGGGCAGGCAGATATGGCTACACCTTC. Translation: CASSISAGAGRYGYTF.

The V gene is TRBV7-2, the J gene TRBJ2-7, with 11 bases fitting TRBD2. CDR1 and CDR2 (germline): SGHTA, FQGNSA. V lost 5 bases to trimming and J lost 2 bases; unmatched junction nucleotides: 2. CDR3 size: 14 residues. The DNA of the CDR3 is TGTGCCAGCAGCCTTAGCGGGAGGGCCTACGAGCAGTACTTC. It encodes CASSLSGRAYEQYF.

The chain has TRBV2 and TRBJ1-6; the D is unclear. This CDR3 has 13 residues. Between the trimmed V and J ends, which lost 4 bases and 5 bases, there was a span of 6 bases. The V gene's germline CDR1 is SNHLY and CDR2 FYNNEI. The CDR3 region is CASSVTDNSPLHF. The CDR3, as DNA: TGTGCCAGCAGTGTTACAGATAATTCACCCCTCCACTTT.

This chain connects TRBV29-1 to TRBJ2-1, with a possible D match to TRBD1 (6 bases). Deletions cut 4 bases from V and 0 bases from J, with 13 bases between. This CDR3 has 15 residues. Germline V CDR1 and CDR2: SQVTM, ANQGSEA. CDR3 loop: CSVGGQISSYNEQFF. For the CDR3, the DNA is TGCAGCGTTGGAGGACAGATTAGCTCCTACAATGAGCAGTTCTTC.

The rearrangement links TRBV30 to TRBJ2-1, with 9 positions matching TRBD1. CDR1 and CDR2 (germline): GTSNPN, SVGIG (reference sequence). CDR3 size: 14 residues. Germline trimming cut 3 bases from V and 6 bases from J; bases unmatched to any gene: 6. CDR3 bases: TGTGCCTGGAGAATTACAGGGGGCATCAATGAGCAGTTCTTC. This gives the protein CAWRITGGINEQFF.

The V gene is TRBV27, the J gene TRBJ2-1; no clear D gene. Germline values: CDR1 MNHEY, CDR2 SMNVEV (reference sequence). CDR3 length: 11 amino acids. V was clipped by 5 bases and J by 7 bases, with 6 bases between them. The CDR3: CASSHPNEQFF. CDR3 in DNA: TGTGCCAGCAGTCATCCGAATGAGCAGTTCTTC.